This entry lists 9 T cell receptor beta chains sequenced from one sample in a study of cytomegalovirus exposure and HLA in healthy donors. A multiplex PCR was run with 60 Vbeta primers and 13 Jbeta primers. Sequencing was performed with immunoSEQ multiplex PCR; in TCRdb, only in-frame clones are kept and a portion is missing. The repertoire holds some 90,000 clones, with 80% as singletons. The sample was PBMCs. These receptors came from a man aged 50-59 years in good health and CMV-seropositive.

V usage is TRBV7-9 and J usage is TRBJ1-2; D not resolved. V shed 1 base and J shed 0 bases, with 12 bases lying between them. From germline, CDR1 is SEHNR and CDR2 FQNEAQ (reference sequence). The CDR3 totals 16 residues. The CDR3 sequence is CASSLGHPLSNYGYTF. DNA for the CDR3: TGTGCCAGCAGCTTAGGACATCCCCTGTCTAACTATGGCTACACCTTC.

This clone was found a few times. The chain links TRBV5-1 to TRBJ2-7, with unresolved D. Germline V lookup: CDR1 SGHRS, CDR2 YFSETQ. This CDR3 has 13 amino acids. V gave up 0 bases and J gave up 4 bases, with 8 bases separating them. The CDR3 DNA is TGCGCCAGCAGCTTGGAGCCGCCTTACGAGCAGTACTTC. Residues: CASSLEPPYEQYF.

J is TRBJ1-1 and V is TRBV6-6, with 7 bases fitting TRBD1. CDR1 and CDR2 (germline): MNHNY, SVGAGI (reference sequence). The CDR3 totals 13 residues. The V segment lost 7 bases and the J segment 5 bases; nucleotides outside the gene matches: 7. The CDR3 region has the DNA TGTGCCAGCATAGACAGGGTCGGGACTGAAGCTTTCTTT. Its translation is CASIDRVGTEAFF.

The V call is TRBV10-1, the J call TRBJ2-5, with 8 positions matching TRBD2. V gave up 2 bases and J gave up 1 base; unmatched junction bases: 3. The CDR3 totals 15 residues. Looked up from germline, CDR1 is WNHNN and CDR2 is SYGVQD (reference sequence). The CDR3 here is CASSEGRGAQETQYF. As DNA, the CDR3 is TGCGCCAGCAGTGAGGGGCGGGGGGCCCAAGAGACCCAGTACTTC.

The genes are TRBV7-9 and TRBJ1-6, with TRBD1 matching 7 bases. Germline V CDR1 and CDR2: SEHNR, FQNEAQ (reference sequence). The CDR3 has 14 residues. The junction had 12 bases not matched to a gene; V was cut back by 5 bases and J by 14 bases. CDR3 in amino acids: CASSPGGSTRSLHF. CDR3 nucleotides: TGTGCCAGCAGCCCAGGGGGGTCCACGCGGTCCCTCCACTTT.

Concerning this clone itself: An end of the junction does not agree with germline; a read error may underlie this. J is TRBJ1-4 and V is TRBV7-9; 7 bases agree with TRBD1. The germline gives CDR1 SEHNR, CDR2 FQNEAQ (reference sequence). This CDR3 region has 14 residues. DNA of the CDR3: TGTTCCAGCAGCCTGGGACAGATTAATGAAAAACTGTTTTTT. It is translated as CSSSLGQINEKLFF. Drawing the rest from reference TRBV7-9 and TRBJ1-4, the complete variable domain is DTGVSQNPRHKITKRGQNVTFRCDPISEHNRLYWYRQTLGQGPEFLTYFQNEAQLEKSRLLSDRFSAERPKGSFSTLEIQRTEQGDSAMYLCSSSLGQINEKLFFGSGTQLSVL.

This clone was detected only once. The gene calls are TRBV19 and TRBJ2-3; 7 positions agree with TRBD2. The V and J ends lost 2 bases and 0 bases, in that order; junction bases with no gene match: 2. From germline, CDR1 is LNHDA and CDR2 SQIVND (reference sequence). The CDR3 totals 15 residues. The CDR3 DNA reads as TGTGCCAGTAGTATACGGACTAGTAGCACAGATACGCAGTATTTT. Protein product: CASSIRTSSTDTQYF.

The chain recombines TRBV20-1 with TRBJ2-5; D unresolved. This CDR3 has 10 residues. The germline gives CDR1 DFQATT, CDR2 SNEGSKA (reference sequence). With 3 bases removed from V and 7 bases from J, the gap between germline ends came to 6 bases. The CDR3 coding sequence is TGCAGTGCTAGCAGTGGGACCCAGTACTTC. This sequence encodes CSASSGTQYF.

This clone was seen once. This chain uses TRBV10-3 with TRBJ2-5, with D hard to call. This CDR3 has 15 residues. Between the trimmed V and J ends, which lost 2 bases and 2 bases, there was a span of 12 bases. CDR1 is ENHRY and CDR2 is SYGVKD in the germline V gene. The CDR3 DNA reads as TGTGCCATCAGTGAGGCCAGTACCTTACAAGAGACCCAGTACTTC. Amino acid sequence: CAISEASTLQETQYF.